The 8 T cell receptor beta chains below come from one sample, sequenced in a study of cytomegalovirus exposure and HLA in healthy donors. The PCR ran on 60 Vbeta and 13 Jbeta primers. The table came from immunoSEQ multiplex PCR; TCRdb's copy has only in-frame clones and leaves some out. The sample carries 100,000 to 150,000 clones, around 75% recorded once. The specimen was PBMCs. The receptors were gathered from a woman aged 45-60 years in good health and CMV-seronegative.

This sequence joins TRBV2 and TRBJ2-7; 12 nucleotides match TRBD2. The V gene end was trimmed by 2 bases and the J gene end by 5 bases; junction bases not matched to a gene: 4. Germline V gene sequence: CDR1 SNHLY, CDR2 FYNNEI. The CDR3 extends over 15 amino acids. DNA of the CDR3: TGTGCCAGCAGTGAAACTAGCGGGAGGATCCACGAGCAGTACTTC. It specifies CASSETSGRIHEQYF.

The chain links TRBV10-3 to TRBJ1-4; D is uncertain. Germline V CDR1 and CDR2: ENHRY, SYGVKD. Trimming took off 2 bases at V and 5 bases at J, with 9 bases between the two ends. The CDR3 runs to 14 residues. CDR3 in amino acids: CAISERGNNEKLFF. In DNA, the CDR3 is TGTGCCATCAGTGAGCGGGGAAACAATGAAAAACTGTTTTTT.

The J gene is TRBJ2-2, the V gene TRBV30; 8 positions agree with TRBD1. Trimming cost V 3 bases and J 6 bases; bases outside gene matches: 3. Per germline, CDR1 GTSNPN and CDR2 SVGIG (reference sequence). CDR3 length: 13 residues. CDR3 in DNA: TGTGCCTGGAGATCAGGGGGCTCCGGGGAGCTGTTTTTT. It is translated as CAWRSGGSGELFF.

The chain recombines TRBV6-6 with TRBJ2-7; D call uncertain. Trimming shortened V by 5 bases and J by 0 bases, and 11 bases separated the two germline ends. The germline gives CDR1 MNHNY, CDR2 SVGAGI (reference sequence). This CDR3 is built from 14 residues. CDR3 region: CASSPRASSYEQYF. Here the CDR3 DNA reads TGTGCCAGCAGTCCCCGAGCGAGCTCCTACGAGCAGTACTTC.

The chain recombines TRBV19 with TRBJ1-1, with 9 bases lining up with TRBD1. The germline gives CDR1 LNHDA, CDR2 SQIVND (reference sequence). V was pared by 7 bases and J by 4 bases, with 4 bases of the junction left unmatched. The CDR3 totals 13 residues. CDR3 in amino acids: CASKGTGPTEAFF. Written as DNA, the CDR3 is TGTGCCAGTAAGGGGACAGGGCCCACTGAAGCTTTCTTT.

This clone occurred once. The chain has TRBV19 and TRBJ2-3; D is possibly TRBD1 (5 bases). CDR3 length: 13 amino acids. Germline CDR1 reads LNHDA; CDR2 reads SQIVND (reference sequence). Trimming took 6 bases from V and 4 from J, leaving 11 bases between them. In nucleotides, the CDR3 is TGTGCCAGTAGGGACATAAGCGCAGATACGCAGTATTTT. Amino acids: CASRDISADTQYF.

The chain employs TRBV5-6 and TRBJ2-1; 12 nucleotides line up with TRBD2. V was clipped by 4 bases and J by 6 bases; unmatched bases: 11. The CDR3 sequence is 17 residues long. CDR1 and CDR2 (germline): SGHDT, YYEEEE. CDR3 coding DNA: TGTGCCAGCAGCCACCCTATGACTAGCGGGAGAGGCAATGAGCAGTTCTTC. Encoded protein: CASSHPMTSGRGNEQFF.

The CDR3 is CASSTTWRQGGDYGYTF. The CDR3 coding sequence is TGTGCCAGCAGCACAACGTGGAGGCAGGGGGGAGACTATGGCTACACCTTC. The chain has TRBV11-2 and TRBJ1-2, with 7 positions matching TRBD1. V lost 5 bases and J lost 3; bases outside the gene matches: 15. The CDR3 runs to 17 residues. In germline, CDR1 is SGHAT, CDR2 FQNNGV.